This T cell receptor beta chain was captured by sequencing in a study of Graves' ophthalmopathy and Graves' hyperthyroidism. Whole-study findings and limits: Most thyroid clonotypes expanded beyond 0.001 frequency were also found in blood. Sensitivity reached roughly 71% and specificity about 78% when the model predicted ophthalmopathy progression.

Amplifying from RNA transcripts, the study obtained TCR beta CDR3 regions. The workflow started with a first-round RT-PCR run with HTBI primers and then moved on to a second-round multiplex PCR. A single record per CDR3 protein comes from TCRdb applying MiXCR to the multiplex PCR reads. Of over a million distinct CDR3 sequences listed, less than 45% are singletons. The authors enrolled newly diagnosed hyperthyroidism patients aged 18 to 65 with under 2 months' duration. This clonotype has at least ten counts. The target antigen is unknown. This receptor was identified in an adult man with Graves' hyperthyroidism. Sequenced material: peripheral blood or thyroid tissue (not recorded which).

The CDR3 protein is CASSLAGGHEQYF. As DNA, the CDR3 is TGTGCCAGCAGCTTAGCAGGGGGCCACGAGCAGTACTTC. The chain joins TRBV7-9 to TRBJ2-7, with 7 bases matching TRBD1. J gave up 5 bases and V 0 bases, and 1 base lay outside the gene matches. This CDR3 is built from 13 residues. CDR1 and CDR2 (germline): SEHNR, FQNEAQ (reference sequence).